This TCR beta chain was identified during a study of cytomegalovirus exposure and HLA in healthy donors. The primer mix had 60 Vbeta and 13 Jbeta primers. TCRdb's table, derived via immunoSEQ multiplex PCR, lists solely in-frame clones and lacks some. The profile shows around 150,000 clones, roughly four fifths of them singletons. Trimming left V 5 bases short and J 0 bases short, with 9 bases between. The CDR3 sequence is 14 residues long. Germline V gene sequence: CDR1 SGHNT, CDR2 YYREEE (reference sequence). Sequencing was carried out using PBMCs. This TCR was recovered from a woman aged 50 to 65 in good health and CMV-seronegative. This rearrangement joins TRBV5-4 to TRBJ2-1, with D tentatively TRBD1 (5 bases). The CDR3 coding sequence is TGTGCCAGCAGTAGAAGGGGCTCCTACAATGAGCAGTTCTTC. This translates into CASSRRGSYNEQFF.